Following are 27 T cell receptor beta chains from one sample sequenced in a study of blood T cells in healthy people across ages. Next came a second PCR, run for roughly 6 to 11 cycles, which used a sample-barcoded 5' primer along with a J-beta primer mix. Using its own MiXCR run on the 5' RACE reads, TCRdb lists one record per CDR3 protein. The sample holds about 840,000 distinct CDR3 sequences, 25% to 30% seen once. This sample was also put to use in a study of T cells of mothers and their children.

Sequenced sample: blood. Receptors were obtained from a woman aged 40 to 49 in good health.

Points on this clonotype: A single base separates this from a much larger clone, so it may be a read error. CDR3 sequence reads: CASSLRWGAEETQYF. Here the CDR3 DNA reads TGCGCCAGCAGCTTACGCTGGGGGGCCGAGGAGACCCAGTACTTC. The chain couples TRBV5-1 to TRBJ2-7, with D perhaps being TRBD1 or TRBD2 (6 bases each). The J call may be incorrect, as the DNA end agrees better with TRBJ2-5. Germline values: CDR1 SGHRS, CDR2 YFSETQ. The CDR3 covers 15 residues.

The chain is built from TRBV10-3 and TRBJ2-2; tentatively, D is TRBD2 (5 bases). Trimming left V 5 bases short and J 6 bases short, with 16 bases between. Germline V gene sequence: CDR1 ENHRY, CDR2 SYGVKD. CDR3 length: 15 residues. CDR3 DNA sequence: TGTGCCATCAGTCAGACTACCCGTGGTGCCGGGGAGCTGTTTTTT. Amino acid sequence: CAISQTTRGAGELFF.

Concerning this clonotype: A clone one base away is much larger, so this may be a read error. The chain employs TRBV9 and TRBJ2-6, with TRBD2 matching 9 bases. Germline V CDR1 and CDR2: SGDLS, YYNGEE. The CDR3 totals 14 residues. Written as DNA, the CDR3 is TGTGCCAGCAGCGACACCGGGACTAGCAACGTCCGGACTTTC. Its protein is CASSDTGTSNVRTF.

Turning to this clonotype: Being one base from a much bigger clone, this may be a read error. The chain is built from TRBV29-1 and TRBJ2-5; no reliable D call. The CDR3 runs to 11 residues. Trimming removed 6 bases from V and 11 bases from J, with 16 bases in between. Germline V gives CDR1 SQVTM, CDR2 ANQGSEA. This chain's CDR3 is CSVGKGYKQYF. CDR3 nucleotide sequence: TGCAGCGTCGGAAAAGGGTACAAGCAGTACTTC.

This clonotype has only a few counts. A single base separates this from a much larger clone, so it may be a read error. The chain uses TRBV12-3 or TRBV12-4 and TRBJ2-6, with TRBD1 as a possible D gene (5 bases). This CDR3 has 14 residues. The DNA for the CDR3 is TGTGCCAGCAGTTGGAGCTCTGGGGCCAACGTCCCGACTTTC. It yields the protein CASSWSSGANVPTF.

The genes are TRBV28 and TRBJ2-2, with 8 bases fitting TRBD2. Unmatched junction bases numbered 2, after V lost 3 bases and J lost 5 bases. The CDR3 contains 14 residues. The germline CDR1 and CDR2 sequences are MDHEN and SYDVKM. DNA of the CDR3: TGTGCCAGCAGTTTTACGGGGGGGACCGGGGAGCTGTTTTTT. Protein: CASSFTGGTGELFF. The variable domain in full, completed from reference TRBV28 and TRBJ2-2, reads DVKVTQSSRYLVKRTGEKVFLECVQDMDHENMFWYRQDPGLGLRLIYFSYDVKMKEKGDIPEGYSVSREKKERFSLILESASTNQTSMYLCASSFTGGTGELFFGEGSRLTVL.

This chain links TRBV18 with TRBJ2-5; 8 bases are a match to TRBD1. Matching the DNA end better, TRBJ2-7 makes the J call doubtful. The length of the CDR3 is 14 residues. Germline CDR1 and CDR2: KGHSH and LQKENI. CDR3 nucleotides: TGTGCCAGCTCCCGGCCGGGACAGGTCTACGAGCAGTACTTC. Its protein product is CASSRPGQVYEQYF.

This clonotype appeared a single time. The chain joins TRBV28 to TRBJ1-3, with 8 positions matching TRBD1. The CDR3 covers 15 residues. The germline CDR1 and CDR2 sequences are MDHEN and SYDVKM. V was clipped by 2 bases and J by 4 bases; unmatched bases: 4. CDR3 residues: CASSLMTGAGNTIYF. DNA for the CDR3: TGTGCCAGCAGTTTAATGACAGGGGCGGGAAACACCATATATTTT.

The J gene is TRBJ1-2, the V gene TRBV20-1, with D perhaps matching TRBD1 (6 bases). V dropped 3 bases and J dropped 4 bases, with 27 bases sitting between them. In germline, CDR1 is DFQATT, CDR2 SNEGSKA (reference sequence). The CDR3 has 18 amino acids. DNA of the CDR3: TGCAGTGCTAGCGCCCTAAAACCGCATAAGGGGGAATCCTATGGCTACACCTTC. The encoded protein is CSASALKPHKGESYGYTF.

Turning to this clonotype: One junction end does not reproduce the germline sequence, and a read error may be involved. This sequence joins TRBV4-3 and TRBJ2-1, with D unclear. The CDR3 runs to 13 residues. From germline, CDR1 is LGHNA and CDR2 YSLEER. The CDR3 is CASGQARGGEQFF. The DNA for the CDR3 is TGCGCCAGCGGCCAAGCACGTGGCGGTGAGCAGTTCTTC.

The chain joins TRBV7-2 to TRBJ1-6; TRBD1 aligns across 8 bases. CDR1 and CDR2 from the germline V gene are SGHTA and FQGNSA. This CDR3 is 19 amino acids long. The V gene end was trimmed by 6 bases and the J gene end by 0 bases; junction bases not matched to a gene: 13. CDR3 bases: TGTGCCAGCAGTGGACAGGGAGCCTTAACGAGCTCCTATAATTCACCCCTCCACTTT. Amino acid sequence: CASSGQGALTSSYNSPLHF.

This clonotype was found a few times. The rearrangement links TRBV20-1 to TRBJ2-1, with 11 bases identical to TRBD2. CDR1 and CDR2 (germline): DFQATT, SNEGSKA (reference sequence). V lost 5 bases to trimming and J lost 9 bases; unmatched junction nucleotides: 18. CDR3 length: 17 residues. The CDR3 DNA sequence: TGCAGTGCTGACCCTACCCTAGCGGGGGGCCTTAGGGGTGAGCAGTTCTTC. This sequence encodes CSADPTLAGGLRGEQFF.

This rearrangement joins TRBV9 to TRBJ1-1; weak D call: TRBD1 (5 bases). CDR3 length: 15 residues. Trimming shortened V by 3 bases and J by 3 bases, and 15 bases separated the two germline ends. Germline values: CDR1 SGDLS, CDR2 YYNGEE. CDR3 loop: CASSALGQGDTEAFF. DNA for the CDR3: TGTGCCAGCAGCGCACTTGGGCAGGGTGACACTGAAGCTTTCTTT.

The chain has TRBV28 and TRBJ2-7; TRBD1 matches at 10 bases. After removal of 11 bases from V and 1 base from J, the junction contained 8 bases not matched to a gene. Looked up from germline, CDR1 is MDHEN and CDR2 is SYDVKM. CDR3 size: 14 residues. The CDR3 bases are TGTGCCGCGCTTGGGGGACAGGGGTCCTACGAGCAGTACTTC. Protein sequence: CAALGGQGSYEQYF.

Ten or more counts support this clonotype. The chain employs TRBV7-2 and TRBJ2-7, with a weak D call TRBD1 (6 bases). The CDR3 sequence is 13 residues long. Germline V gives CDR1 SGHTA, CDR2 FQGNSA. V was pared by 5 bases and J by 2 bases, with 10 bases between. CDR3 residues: CASSQGPTYEQYF. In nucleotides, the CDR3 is TGTGCCAGCAGCCAGGGGCCAACCTACGAGCAGTACTTC.

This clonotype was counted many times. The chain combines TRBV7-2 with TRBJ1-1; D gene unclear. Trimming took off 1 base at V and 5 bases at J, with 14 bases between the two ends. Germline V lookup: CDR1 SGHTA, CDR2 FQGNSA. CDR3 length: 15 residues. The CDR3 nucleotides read TGTGCCAGCAGCTTAGGATCCGGGGAGGCGACTGAAGCTTTCTTT. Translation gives CASSLGSGEATEAFF.

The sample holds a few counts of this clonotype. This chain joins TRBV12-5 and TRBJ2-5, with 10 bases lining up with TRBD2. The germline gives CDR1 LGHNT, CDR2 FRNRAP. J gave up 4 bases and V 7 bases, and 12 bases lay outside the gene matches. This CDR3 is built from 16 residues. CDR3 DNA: TGTGCTAGTGCCGCGGCAGGGACTAGCGCCTCAGAGACCCAGTACTTC. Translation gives CASAAAGTSASETQYF.

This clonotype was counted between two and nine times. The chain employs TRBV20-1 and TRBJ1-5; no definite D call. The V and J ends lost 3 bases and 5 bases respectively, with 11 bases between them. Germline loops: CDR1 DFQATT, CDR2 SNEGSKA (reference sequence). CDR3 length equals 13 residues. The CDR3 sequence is CSASVGRHQPQHF. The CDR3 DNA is TGCAGTGCTAGCGTTGGCCGCCATCAGCCCCAGCATTTT.

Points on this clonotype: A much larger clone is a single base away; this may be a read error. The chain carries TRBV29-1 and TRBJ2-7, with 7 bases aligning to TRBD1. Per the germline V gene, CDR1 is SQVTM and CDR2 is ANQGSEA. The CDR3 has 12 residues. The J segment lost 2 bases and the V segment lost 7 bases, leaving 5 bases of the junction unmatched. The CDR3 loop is CSATGQAYEQYV. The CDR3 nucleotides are TGCAGCGCTACCGGACAGGCCTACGAGCAGTACGTC.

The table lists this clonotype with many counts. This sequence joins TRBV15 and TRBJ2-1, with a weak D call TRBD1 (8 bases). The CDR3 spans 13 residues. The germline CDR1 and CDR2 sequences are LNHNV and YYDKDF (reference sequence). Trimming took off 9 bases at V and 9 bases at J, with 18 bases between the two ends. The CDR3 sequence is CATSLTGGAEQFF. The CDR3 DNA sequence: TGTGCCACAAGCCTTACAGGGGGGGCTGAGCAGTTCTTC.

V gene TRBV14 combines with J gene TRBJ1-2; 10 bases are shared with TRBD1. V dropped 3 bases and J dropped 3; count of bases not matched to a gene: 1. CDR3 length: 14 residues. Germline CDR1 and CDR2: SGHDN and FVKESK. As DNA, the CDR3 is TGTGCCAGCAGCCAGGGACAGGGGTACTATGGCTACACCTTC. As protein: CASSQGQGYYGYTF. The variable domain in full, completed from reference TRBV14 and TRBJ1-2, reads EAGVTQFPSHSVIEKGQTVTLRCDPISGHDNLYWYRRVMGKEIKFLLHFVKESKQDESGMPNNRFLAERTGGTYSTLKVQPAELEDSGVYFCASSQGQGYYGYTFGSGTRLTVV.

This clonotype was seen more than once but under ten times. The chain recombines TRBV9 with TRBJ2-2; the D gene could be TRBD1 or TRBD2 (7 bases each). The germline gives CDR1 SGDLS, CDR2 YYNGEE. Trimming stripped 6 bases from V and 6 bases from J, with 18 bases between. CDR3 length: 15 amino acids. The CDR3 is CASNLEGRGPGELFF. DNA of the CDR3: TGTGCCAGCAATTTAGAGGGGAGGGGGCCCGGGGAGCTGTTTTTT. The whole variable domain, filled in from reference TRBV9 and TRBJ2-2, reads DSGVTQTPKHLITATGQRVTLRCSPRSGDLSVYWYQQSLDQGLQFLIQYYNGEERAKGNILERFSAQQFPDLHSELNLSSLELGDSALYFCASNLEGRGPGELFFGEGSRLTVL.

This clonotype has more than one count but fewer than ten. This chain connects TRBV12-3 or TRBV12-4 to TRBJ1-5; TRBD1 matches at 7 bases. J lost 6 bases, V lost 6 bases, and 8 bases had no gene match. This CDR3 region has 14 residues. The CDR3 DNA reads TGTGCCAGCAGCCGCGATCAGGGGGTTCAGCCCCAGCATTTT. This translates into CASSRDQGVQPQHF.

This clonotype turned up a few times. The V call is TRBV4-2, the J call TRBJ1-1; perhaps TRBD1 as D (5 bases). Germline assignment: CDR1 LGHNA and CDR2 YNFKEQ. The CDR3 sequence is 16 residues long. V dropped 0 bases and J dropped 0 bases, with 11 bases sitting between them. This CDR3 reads CASSQDWSRVNTEAFF. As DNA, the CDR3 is TGTGCCAGCAGCCAAGATTGGAGCAGGGTGAACACTGAAGCTTTCTTT.

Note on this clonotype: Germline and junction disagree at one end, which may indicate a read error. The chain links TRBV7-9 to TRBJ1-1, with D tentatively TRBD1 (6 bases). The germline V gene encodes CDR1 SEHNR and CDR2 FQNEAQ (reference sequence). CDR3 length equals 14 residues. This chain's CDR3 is CASSLAERDTKAFF. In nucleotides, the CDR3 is TGTGCCAGCAGCTTAGCGGAGAGGGACACTAAAGCTTTCTTT. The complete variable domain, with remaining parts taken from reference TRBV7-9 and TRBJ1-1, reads DTGVSQNPRHKITKRGQNVTFRCDPISEHNRLYWYRQTLGQGPEFLTYFQNEAQLEKSRLLSDRFSAERPKGSFSTLEIQRTEQGDSAMYLCASSLAERDTKAFFGQGTRLTVV.

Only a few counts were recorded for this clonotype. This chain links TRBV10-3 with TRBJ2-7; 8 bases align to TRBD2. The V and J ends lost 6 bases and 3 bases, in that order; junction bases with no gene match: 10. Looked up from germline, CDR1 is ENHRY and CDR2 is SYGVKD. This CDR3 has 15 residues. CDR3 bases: TGTGCCATCAGCGGGCGGGGGGTGGGTAGCTACGAGCAGTACTTC. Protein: CAISGRGVGSYEQYF.

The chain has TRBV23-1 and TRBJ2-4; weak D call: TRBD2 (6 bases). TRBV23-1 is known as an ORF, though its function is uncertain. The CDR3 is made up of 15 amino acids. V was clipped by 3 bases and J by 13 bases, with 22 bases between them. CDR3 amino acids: CASSHIADSNNEQYF. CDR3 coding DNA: TGCGCCAGCAGTCACATAGCGGATTCGAACAATGAGCAGTACTTC.